This record looks at one T cell receptor (beta chain) sequence and its context. This record comes from a study of control samples from healthy donors and cancer patients. Germline V CDR1 and CDR2: MNHEY, SVGEGT. The CDR3 sequence is 15 residues long. With 2 bases clipped from V and 1 base from J, the junction kept 4 bases outside the gene matches. The table came from immunoSEQ multiplex PCR; TCRdb's copy has only in-frame clones and leaves some out. The sample records tens of thousands of clones, approximately 90% being singletons. The origin of this receptor is a woman in her 70s in good health. The gene calls are TRBV6-2 or TRBV6-3 and TRBJ1-1; 7 nucleotides align to TRBD1. What was sequenced was blood. The DNA of the CDR3 is TGTGCCAGCAGTTACGCCGGGACAGCGAACACTGAAGCTTTCTTT. Its translation is CASSYAGTANTEAFF.